The 18 T cell receptor beta chains below were found in one sample sequenced in a study of identical twins. MiXCR was run by TCRdb on the 5' RACE reads, yielding one entry per CDR3 protein. The sample yields 1,800,000 or so distinct CDR3 sequences, less than 35% seen once. Sequencing was performed on cord blood. The receptors shown here come from a newborn girl in good health.

A remark on this clonotype: One end of the junction does not line up with germline, which may come from a read error. The J gene is TRBJ2-1, the V gene TRBV29-1, with a weak D call TRBD2 (6 bases). The CDR3 extends over 15 amino acids. Germline V gives CDR1 SQVTM, CDR2 ANQGSEA. This CDR3 is CSAPGGTVSYTEQFF. The CDR3 coding sequence is TGCAGCGCCCCAGGTGGGACTGTCTCCTACACTGAGCAGTTCTTC.

The genes are TRBV10-3 and TRBJ2-1; D remains ambiguous. Germline-derived CDR1 and CDR2 are ENHRY and SYGVKD. Trimming shortened V by 2 bases and J by 4 bases, and 9 bases separated the two germline ends. The CDR3 runs to 14 residues. Written as DNA, the CDR3 is TGTGCCATCAGTGAGGCACCCACTTACAATGAGCAGTTCTTC. It is translated as CAISEAPTYNEQFF.

This clonotype was seen only a few times. This CDR3 reads CASSDALAKNIQYF. Written as DNA, the CDR3 is TGCGCCAGCAGCGACGCCCTAGCCAAAAACATTCAGTACTTC. The chain combines TRBV5-1 with TRBJ2-4; the D is unclear. This CDR3 has 14 residues. Germline V gene data show CDR1 as SGHRS and CDR2 as YFSETQ. Trimming removed 4 bases from V and 0 bases from J, with 8 bases in between.

The chain links TRBV28 to TRBJ2-3; the match to TRBD2 covers 10 bases. The CDR3 is 19 residues long. V gave up 1 base and J gave up 2 bases; unmatched junction bases: 12. Germline V gene lookup returns CDR1 MDHEN and CDR2 SYDVKM. DNA of the CDR3: TGTGCCAGCAGTTTATCCCCATCGGCTAGCGGGAGATACACAGATACGCAGTATTTT. This gives the protein CASSLSPSASGRYTDTQYF.

The sample holds a few counts of this clonotype. The chain joins TRBV7-9 to TRBJ2-7; 7 positions agree with TRBD1. The CDR3 runs 14 residues. Trimming removed 5 bases from V and 5 bases from J; junction bases left unmatched: 9. Germline V gene data show CDR1 as SEHNR and CDR2 as FQNEAQ (reference sequence). The CDR3 spells CASSPKNRGHEQYF. In nucleotides, the CDR3 is TGTGCCAGCAGCCCCAAAAACAGGGGACACGAGCAGTACTTC.

This chain connects TRBV20-1 to TRBJ2-5, with TRBD2 matching 9 bases. In germline, CDR1 is DFQATT, CDR2 SNEGSKA (reference sequence). V was pared by 4 bases and J by 4 bases, with 10 bases of the junction left unmatched. The CDR3 covers 15 residues. The CDR3 spells CSATSSSGVIETQYF. CDR3 sequence (DNA): TGCAGTGCTACCTCTTCTAGCGGGGTGATAGAGACCCAGTACTTC.

This clonotype has a handful of counts. This chain links TRBV28 with TRBJ2-2; D is possibly TRBD2 (6 bases). With 6 bases removed from V and 0 bases from J, the gap between germline ends came to 23 bases. The CDR3 is 19 amino acids. Germline V gene lookup returns CDR1 MDHEN and CDR2 SYDVKM. The DNA of the CDR3 is TGTGCCAGCAGAGACCCTACCGGGACTTCAAACGCGAACACCGGGGAGCTGTTTTTT. This gives the protein CASRDPTGTSNANTGELFF.

This chain connects TRBV20-1 to TRBJ2-1; 8 positions match TRBD1. The V gene end was trimmed by 6 bases and the J gene end by 0 bases; junction bases not matched to a gene: 4. Germline V lookup: CDR1 DFQATT, CDR2 SNEGSKA (reference sequence). The CDR3 covers 14 residues. CDR3 nucleotides: TGCAGTGCCGGGGACAGGTCCTCCTACAATGAGCAGTTCTTC. The encoded protein is CSAGDRSSYNEQFF.

Only a few counts were recorded for this clonotype. This rearrangement joins TRBV7-2 to TRBJ1-2; TRBD1 might be the D (5 bases). V gave up 1 base and J gave up 4 bases, with 10 bases separating them. Germline V CDR1 and CDR2: SGHTA, FQGNSA. The CDR3 consists of 14 residues. The CDR3 is CASSLGGDSYGYTF. The DNA for the CDR3 is TGTGCCAGCAGCTTAGGAGGGGATAGCTATGGCTACACCTTC.

J is TRBJ2-7 and V is TRBV12-3 or TRBV12-4; TRBD2 matches at 16 bases. The CDR3 runs 20 residues. J was trimmed by 1 base and V by 9 bases; bases with no gene match: 18. The chain's CDR3 is CASTYRLTGTSGRASYEQYF. DNA of the CDR3: TGTGCCAGTACTTATAGGCTAACCGGGACTAGCGGGAGGGCATCCTACGAGCAGTACTTC.

Only a few counts were recorded for this clonotype. V usage is TRBV2 and J usage is TRBJ1-1, with a weak D call TRBD1 (5 bases). V was shortened by 4 bases and J by 1 base, with 10 bases between the two germline ends. The length of the CDR3 is 14 residues. The germline gives CDR1 SNHLY, CDR2 FYNNEI. The CDR3 is CASSGYQGNTEAFF. The CDR3 DNA is TGTGCCAGCAGTGGCTATCAGGGGAACACTGAAGCTTTCTTT.

This chain uses TRBV5-1 with TRBJ2-1; D ambiguous. The CDR3 totals 13 residues. Germline V gene sequence: CDR1 SGHRS, CDR2 YFSETQ. Between the trimmed V and J ends, which lost 1 base and 10 bases, there was a span of 12 bases. The CDR3 is CASSLLESYEQFF. The CDR3 DNA follows: TGCGCCAGCAGCTTGCTGGAATCCTACGAGCAGTTCTTC.

At least ten counts were recorded for this clonotype. J is TRBJ2-1 and V is TRBV12-3 or TRBV12-4; 7 bases fit TRBD1. The CDR3 extends over 10 amino acids. The junction had 2 bases not matched to a gene; V was cut back by 3 bases and J by 15 bases. CDR3 DNA: TGTGCCAGCAGTTTGGGGACAGTGTTCTTC. This gives the protein CASSLGTVFF.

In this sample, this clonotype turned up many times. V and J are TRBV28 and TRBJ2-1, with unresolved D. The CDR3 contains 13 residues. CDR1 and CDR2 from the germline V gene are MDHEN and SYDVKM. V was cut by 6 bases and J by 2 bases, with 8 bases left in between. The CDR3 sequence: CASSSSPYNEQFF. Written as DNA, the CDR3 is TGTGCCAGCAGCTCCTCGCCCTACAATGAGCAGTTCTTC. The variable domain in full, completed from reference TRBV28 and TRBJ2-1, reads DVKVTQSSRYLVKRTGEKVFLECVQDMDHENMFWYRQDPGLGLRLIYFSYDVKMKEKGDIPEGYSVSREKKERFSLILESASTNQTSMYLCASSSSPYNEQFFGPGTRLTVL.

The chain couples TRBV29-1 to TRBJ1-5, with D possibly matching TRBD1 (5 bases). In germline, CDR1 is SQVTM, CDR2 ANQGSEA. This CDR3 contains 14 residues. CDR3 in amino acids: CRRHGAALGKPQHF. CDR3 in DNA: TGCAGACGTCACGGGGCTGCCCTCGGAAAGCCCCAGCATTTT.

This clonotype was found a few times. The J gene is TRBJ2-3, the V gene TRBV10-3; TRBD2 agrees at 10 bases. The V gene end was trimmed by 2 bases and the J gene end by 2 bases; junction bases not matched to a gene: 4. CDR1 is ENHRY and CDR2 is SYGVKD in the germline V gene. CDR3 length equals 16 residues. The CDR3 reads CAISEVGTSDTDTQYF. CDR3 DNA: TGTGCCATCAGTGAGGTGGGGACTAGCGACACAGATACGCAGTATTTT.

The genes are TRBV5-1 and TRBJ2-7; the match to TRBD1 covers 9 bases. Germline values: CDR1 SGHRS, CDR2 YFSETQ. V was clipped by 4 bases and J by 7 bases; unmatched bases: 12. The CDR3 spans 15 residues. DNA for the CDR3: TGCGCCAGCAGCGCACCGGGACAGGGCTCTGGGGAGCAGTACTTC. Protein: CASSAPGQGSGEQYF.

This clonotype has a handful of counts. The chain recombines TRBV5-1 with TRBJ1-4, with no clear D. The CDR3 spans 14 residues. Germline assignment: CDR1 SGHRS and CDR2 YFSETQ. Deletions cut 0 bases from V and 6 bases from J, with 9 bases between. The CDR3 is CASSLAHLDEKLFF. CDR3 nucleotides: TGCGCCAGCAGCTTGGCCCACCTGGATGAAAAACTGTTTTTT. Filled out from reference TRBV5-1 and TRBJ1-4, the complete variable domain reads KAGVTQTPRYLIKTRGQQVTLSCSPISGHRSVSWYQQTPGQGLQFLFEYFSETQRNKGNFPGRFSGRQFSNSRSEMNVSTLELGDSALYLCASSLAHLDEKLFFGSGTQLSVL.